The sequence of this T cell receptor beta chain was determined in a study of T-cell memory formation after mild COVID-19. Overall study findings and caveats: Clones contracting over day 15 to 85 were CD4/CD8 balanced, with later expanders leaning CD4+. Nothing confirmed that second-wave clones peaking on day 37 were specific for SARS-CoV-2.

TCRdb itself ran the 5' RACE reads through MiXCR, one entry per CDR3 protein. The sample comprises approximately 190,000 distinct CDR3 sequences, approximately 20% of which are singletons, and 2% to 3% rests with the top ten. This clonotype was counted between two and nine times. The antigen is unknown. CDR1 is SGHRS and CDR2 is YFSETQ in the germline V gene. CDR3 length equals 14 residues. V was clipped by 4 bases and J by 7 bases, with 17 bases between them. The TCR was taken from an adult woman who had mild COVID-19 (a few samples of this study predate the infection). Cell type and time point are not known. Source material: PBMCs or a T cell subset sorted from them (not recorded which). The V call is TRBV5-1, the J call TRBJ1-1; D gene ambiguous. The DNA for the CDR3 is TGCGCCAGCAGCCCGTGGGGTCCGGACGGTGAAGCTTTCTTT. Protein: CASSPWGPDGEAFF.